This T cell receptor beta chain emerged from a study of blood T cell repertoires in COVID-19. Whole-study context: T cells, B-cell-depleted T cells, or PBMCs provided the cDNA or gDNA that served as material.

Assay: immunoSEQ multiplex PCR; the TCRdb copy retains only in-frame clones and omits some. This sample yields 35,000 to 45,000 clones, of which over 65% are seen a single time; approximately 61% belongs to the top ten. The CDR3 runs 16 residues. Unmatched junction bases numbered 15, after V lost 6 bases and J lost 4 bases. The germline gives CDR1 MNHEY, CDR2 SMNVEV (reference sequence). This receptor was obtained from a man older than 75 with acute or convalescent COVID-19. Sequencing was carried out using peripheral blood. This rearrangement joins TRBV27 to TRBJ2-7; 7 bases align to TRBD2. CDR3 nucleotides: TGTGCCAGCAGGGGGAGGCTAGCGGCCCTAGGGTACGAGCAGTACTTC. Translated, it gives CASRGRLAALGYEQYF.